These T cell receptor beta chains were read from a single sample in a study of identical twins. TCRdb re-derived calls from the 5' RACE reads in MiXCR, one entry per CDR3 protein. The sample shows about 530,000 distinct CDR3 sequences, approximately 20% of them seen only once. These sequences were also reported in another study, on yellow fever vaccine responses in identical twins.

Sequences were obtained from CD4+ T cells sorted from blood. The receptor source for this set is a woman between 18 and 29 years old in good health. CDR3s include the opening cysteine and the closing phenylalanine or tryptophan. D genes are given only for firm matches. The size entry is marked missing in some rows and otherwise reads once, few, many or a size class.

D,V,size,J,length,CDR3,DNA
TRBD1,TRBV12-3/TRBV12-4,few,TRBJ1-1,14,CASSLRDRNTEAFF,TGTGCCAGCAGTCTCCGGGACAGAAACACTGAAGCTTTCTTT
TRBD2,TRBV3-1,NA,TRBJ2-1,18,CAIRPGTSGLSSYNEQFF,TGTGCCATCAGGCCCGGGACTAGCGGACTGAGCTCCTACAATGAGCAGTTCTTC
NA,TRBV28,NA,TRBJ1-2,13,CASSLMGLNGYTF,TGTGCCAGCAGTTTGATGGGGCTTAATGGCTACACCTTC
NA,TRBV7-7,many,TRBJ2-1,14,CASSLGLASNEQFF,TGTGCCAGCAGCTTAGGGCTAGCGAGCAATGAGCAGTTCTTC
NA,TRBV6-1,NA,TRBJ2-7,12,CASASYSYEQYF,TGTGCCAGCGCCAGTTACTCCTACGAGCAGTACTTC
TRBD2,TRBV20-1,few,TRBJ2-5,17,CSARDDRRLAVQETQYF,TGCAGTGCTAGAGATGACCGGCGACTAGCGGTGCAAGAGACCCAGTACTTC
NA,TRBV14,NA,TRBJ2-1,14,CASSYGAFRNEQFF,TGTGCCAGCAGCTACGGGGCCTTCCGAAATGAGCAGTTCTTC
NA,TRBV7-3,NA,TRBJ2-1,16,CASSGRAGASYNEQFF,TGTGCCAGCAGCGGGAGGGCGGGGGCGTCTTACAATGAGCAGTTCTTC
TRBD2,TRBV4-1,NA,TRBJ2-3,17,CASSQDSLAGLMNTQYF,TGCGCCAGCAGCCAAGATAGCCTAGCGGGATTAATGAATACGCAGTATTTT
NA,TRBV5-1,NA,TRBJ2-2,15,CASSWGKTGSGELFF,TGCGCCAGCAGCTGGGGAAAGACCGGGTCCGGGGAGCTGTTTTTT
TRBD2,TRBV6-1,NA,TRBJ2-3,16,CASSGRLAGGLDTQYF,TGTGCCAGCAGCGGACGACTAGCGGGAGGTTTAGATACGCAGTATTTT
NA,TRBV7-6,NA,TRBJ2-5,16,CASSSPSGLALETQYF,TGTGCCAGCAGCTCCCCTTCCGGGCTAGCACTAGAGACCCAGTACTTC
TRBD2,TRBV4-1,few,TRBJ2-1,19,CASSQQIFSGASSYNEQFF,TGCGCCAGCAGCCAACAGATATTTAGCGGGGCGAGCTCCTACAATGAGCAGTTCTTC
TRBD1,TRBV24-1,NA,TRBJ2-7,15,CATSDQRDRTYEQYF,TGTGCCACCAGTGATCAACGGGACAGGACCTACGAGCAGTACTTC
TRBD2,TRBV11-2,few,TRBJ2-3,14,CASSRAGIADTQYF,TGTGCCAGCAGCCGAGCGGGGATCGCAGATACGCAGTATTTT
NA,TRBV4-1,NA,TRBJ2-5,16,CASSQDGDGIQETQYF,TGCGCCAGCAGCCAAGATGGGGACGGAATTCAAGAGACCCAGTACTTC
NA,TRBV12-3/TRBV12-4,few,TRBJ2-7,14,CASSLGGTSYEQYF,TGTGCCAGCAGTTTAGGAGGGACATCCTACGAGCAGTACTTC
TRBD2,TRBV12-3/TRBV12-4,few,TRBJ2-3,17,CASSSRLAGGIGDTQYF,TGTGCCAGCAGTTCAAGGCTAGCGGGAGGGATTGGAGATACGCAGTATTTT
NA,TRBV5-1,many,TRBJ2-5,14,CASSLGTAQETQYF,TGCGCCAGCAGCTTGGGGACAGCACAAGAGACCCAGTACTTC
NA,TRBV12-3/TRBV12-4,NA,TRBJ1-3,14,CASRKGGSGNTIYF,TGTGCCAGCCGGAAAGGGGGTTCTGGAAACACCATATATTTT
TRBD1,TRBV5-6,NA,TRBJ2-7,17,CASSIVVANRGKYEQYF,TGTGCCAGCAGCATCGTGGTGGCTAACAGGGGAAAATACGAGCAGTACTTC
TRBD1,TRBV20-1,NA,TRBJ2-1,14,CSARLRDRVNEQFF,TGCAGTGCTAGACTCCGGGACAGGGTTAATGAGCAGTTCTTC
TRBD2,TRBV5-1,few,TRBJ2-7,16,CASSRRSGTNSYEQYF,TGCGCCAGCAGCCGCCGTAGCGGGACAAACTCCTACGAGCAGTACTTC
NA,TRBV2,NA,TRBJ2-1,12,CASSGPSREQFF,TGTGCCAGCAGTGGACCCTCCAGGGAGCAGTTCTTC
TRBD2,TRBV11-2,NA,TRBJ2-1,15,CASTVTTGLAGEQSF,TGTGCCAGCACCGTAACCACTGGACTAGCGGGGGAGCAGTCCTTC
TRBD1,TRBV10-3,NA,TRBJ2-7,15,CAISGPDRGIDEQYF,TGTGCCATCAGTGGGCCGGACAGGGGAATCGACGAGCAGTACTTC
TRBD1,TRBV3-1,few,TRBJ1-1,15,CASSQENRGSPEAFF,TGTGCCAGCAGCCAGGAAAACAGGGGTTCTCCTGAAGCTTTCTTT
TRBD2,TRBV29-1,few,TRBJ2-7,13,CSVSGLASNEQYF,TGCAGCGTTTCAGGACTAGCTTCCAACGAGCAGTACTTC
TRBD1,TRBV5-1,NA,TRBJ1-1,17,CASSLAGTGIMDTEAFF,TGCGCCAGCAGCTTGGCCGGGACAGGGATAATGGACACTGAAGCTTTCTTT
NA,TRBV11-3,NA,TRBJ2-3,14,CASSHRRDVDTQYF,TGTGCCAGCAGCCACCGACGAGATGTGGATACGCAGTATTTT
NA,TRBV6-5,many,TRBJ1-2,15,CASSYSRGFRYGYTF,TGTGCCAGCAGTTACTCGAGAGGGTTCCGCTATGGCTACACCTTC
NA,TRBV3-1,NA,TRBJ1-2,13,CASSPASSYGYTF,TGTGCCAGCAGCCCTGCGAGTAGCTATGGCTACACCTTC
TRBD2,TRBV28,few,TRBJ2-3,15,CASSSSGRTYHTQYF,TGTGCCAGCAGTTCTAGCGGGAGAACCTACCATACGCAGTATTTT
TRBD1,TRBV29-1,NA,TRBJ1-3,13,CSHRDSSGNTIYF,TGCAGTCATCGGGACAGCTCTGGAAACACCATATATTTT
NA,TRBV6-5,NA,TRBJ2-5,15,CASSYSRRRRETQYF,TGTGCCAGCAGTTACTCGCGTCGACGGAGGGAGACCCAGTACTTC
NA,TRBV7-2,NA,TRBJ1-6,14,CASSFGIAPSPLHF,TGTGCCAGCAGCTTCGGGATCGCCCCTTCACCCCTCCACTTT
TRBD1,TRBV20-1,NA,TRBJ1-2,14,CSATRGGTGSGYTF,TGCAGTGCTACCCGGGGGGGGACAGGATCAGGCTACACCTTC
NA,TRBV12-3/TRBV12-4,many,TRBJ2-1,13,CASTRGGGHEQFF,TGTGCCAGCACAAGGGGGGGGGGCCATGAGCAGTTCTTC
NA,TRBV6-1,many,TRBJ2-2,15,CASKRGEKNTGELFF,TGTGCCAGCAAGAGGGGGGAGAAGAACACCGGGGAGCTGTTTTTT
TRBD1,TRBV19,NA,TRBJ1-1,12,CASIPRQGEAFF,TGTGCCAGTATCCCTCGACAGGGTGAAGCTTTCTTT
TRBD2,TRBV7-9,once,TRBJ2-5,16,CASSRNGLARQETQYF,TGTGCCAGCAGCCGGAATGGACTAGCTCGCCAAGAGACCCAGTACTTC
NA,TRBV20-1,NA,TRBJ2-3,12,CSGGGTTDTQYF,TGCAGTGGGGGAGGTACCACAGATACGCAGTATTTT
TRBD2,TRBV29-1,NA,TRBJ2-1,18,CSVVASGGWGSSYNEQFF,TGCAGCGTTGTGGCTAGCGGGGGGTGGGGAAGCTCCTACAATGAGCAGTTCTTC
TRBD2,TRBV9,NA,TRBJ2-5,17,CASSTAGTSGPQETQYF,TGTGCCAGCAGCACAGCCGGGACTAGCGGTCCACAAGAGACCCAGTACTTC
TRBD2,TRBV20-1,NA,TRBJ2-1,17,CSARPTTSGSTANEQFF,TGCAGTGCTAGACCGACGACTAGCGGGAGTACGGCCAATGAGCAGTTCTTC
NA,TRBV7-2,NA,TRBJ2-1,13,CASSLVGGYEQFF,TGTGCCAGCAGCTTAGTGGGGGGCTATGAGCAGTTCTTC
TRBD1,TRBV6-1,NA,TRBJ2-7,13,CAIWTGGLYEQYF,TGTGCCATCTGGACAGGGGGCCTATACGAGCAGTACTTC
NA,TRBV12-3/TRBV12-4,few,TRBJ2-7,14,CASSLQGTDYEQYF,TGTGCCAGCAGTTTACAGGGGACGGACTACGAGCAGTACTTC
TRBD2,TRBV11-1,NA,TRBJ2-1,15,CASRPTSVETNEQFF,TGTGCCAGCAGACCTACTAGCGTCGAGACCAATGAGCAGTTCTTC
TRBD2,TRBV10-3,NA,TRBJ2-7,14,CAISESPLAGEQYF,TGTGCCATCAGTGAGTCACCTCTAGCGGGCGAGCAGTACTTC
NA,TRBV18,NA,TRBJ2-1,14,CASSPRREQGEQFF,TGTGCCAGCTCACCACGGAGGGAGCAGGGTGAGCAGTTCTTC
TRBD1,TRBV28,NA,TRBJ2-7,15,CASADRGLLTYEQYF,TGTGCCAGCGCTGACAGGGGCCTCCTTACCTACGAGCAGTACTTC
TRBD1,TRBV5-1,NA,TRBJ2-1,15,CASSSGTGGVDEQFF,TGCGCCAGCAGCTCGGGGACAGGGGGCGTGGATGAGCAGTTCTTC
NA,TRBV6-5,few,TRBJ1-1,14,CASSYRGENTEAFF,TGTGCCAGCAGTTACAGAGGTGAGAACACTGAAGCTTTCTTT